This T cell receptor (beta chain) was found in a study of shared clonotypes between healthy human individuals. Study in general: Donors had three CD4 naive, three CD4 memory, two CD8 naive and one CD8 memory plate apiece.

The material for each subset, its genomic DNA, was split evenly across several immunoSEQ plates. Only in-frame clones appear in the TCRdb table, and some are missing; sequencing was by immunoSEQ multiplex PCR. The data contain 150,000 to 200,000 clones, 80% to 95% of them seen just once; the ten biggest clones take up approximately 0.07%. The table lists this clone with a few counts. CDR3 size: 16 residues. CDR1 is SGHTA, CDR2 FQGNSA, per germline. The V gene lost 1 base and the J gene lost 0 bases, with 10 bases spanning the gap. The V and J genes are TRBV7-2 and TRBJ1-5; D remains ambiguous. This TCR came from a woman aged 25 to 45 in good health. Material: naive CD4+ T cells sorted from blood. As to subset: CD45RA+ positively selected. The CDR3 nucleotides are TGTGCCAGCAGCTTAGTTGGCATCCCTAGCAATCAGCCCCAGCATTTT. This sequence encodes CASSLVGIPSNQPQHF. The variable domain in full, completed from reference TRBV7-2 and TRBJ1-5, reads GAGVSQSPSNKVTEKGKDVELRCDPISGHTALYWYRQSLGQGLEFLIYFQGNSAPDKSGLPSDRFSAERTGGSVSTLTIQRTQQEDSAVYLCASSLVGIPSNQPQHFGDGTRLSIL.